Each of the 32 T cell receptor beta chains below was sequenced from the same sample in a study of identifying expanded T cells in peripheral blood. Clones were read by immunoSEQ multiplex PCR, and TCRdb kept only the in-frame ones, dropping some. The profile shows around 100,000 clones, around 89% of them singletons. The sample consisted of blood. These receptors were obtained from a person aged 18-70 years in good health.

This clone was seen once. The chain links TRBV19 to TRBJ2-1; tentative D call: TRBD1 (6 bases). V was pared by 4 bases and J by 8 bases, with 18 bases between. Germline lookup yields CDR1 LNHDA and CDR2 SQIVND (reference sequence). The CDR3 consists of 15 residues. In DNA form, the CDR3 reads TGTGCCAGTAGTACCTTCCAGGGGATTTACGATGAGCAGTTCTTC. This codes for CASSTFQGIYDEQFF. The full variable domain, with the rest looked up from reference TRBV19 and TRBJ2-1, is DGGITQSPKYLFRKEGQNVTLSCEQNLNHDAMYWYRQDPGQGLRLIYYSQIVNDFQKGDIAEGYSVSREKKESFPLTVTSAQKNPTAFYLCASSTFQGIYDEQFFGPGTRLTVL.

The CDR3 coding sequence is TGTGCCAGCAGTACGACAGCTCCAGATACGCAGTATTTT. It yields the protein CASSTTAPDTQYF. The rearrangement uses TRBV28 and TRBJ2-3, with D possibly matching TRBD1 (5 bases). The germline V gene encodes CDR1 MDHEN and CDR2 SYDVKM. The CDR3 covers 13 residues. V shed 5 bases and J shed 4 bases, with 10 bases lying between them.

V is TRBV13 and J is TRBJ2-5; TRBD2 is a possible D gene (6 bases). CDR3 length: 13 amino acids. Germline V gives CDR1 PRHDT, CDR2 FYEKMQ (reference sequence). The ends were cut back, 3 bases at V and 6 bases at J, with 11 bases in the middle. Written as DNA, the CDR3 is TGTGCCAGCAGCTTGGCTGGAGGGAAGACCCAGTACTTC. Protein: CASSLAGGKTQYF.

The gene calls are TRBV6-5 and TRBJ2-3; D might be TRBD2 (5 bases). V lost 0 bases to trimming and J lost 1 base, with 5 bases between them. The CDR3 has 14 amino acids. CDR1 is MNHEY and CDR2 is SVGAGI in the germline V gene. CDR3 protein: CASSYSEGTDTQYF. The CDR3 nucleotides read TGTGCCAGCAGTTACTCGGAGGGCACAGATACGCAGTATTTT.

The CDR3 DNA is TGTGCCAGCTCCGACGGTGGGGGGGCCTCGGATGAGCAGTTCTTC. Its translation is CASSDGGGASDEQFF. This chain links TRBV7-8 with TRBJ2-1, with a possible D match to TRBD2 (7 bases). The CDR3 totals 15 residues. The germline V gene has CDR1 SGHVS and CDR2 FQNEAQ. Trimming left V 8 bases short and J 8 bases short, with 22 bases between.

The rearrangement uses TRBV6-6 and TRBJ1-1; D not certain. Germline V lookup: CDR1 MNHNY, CDR2 SVGAGI (reference sequence). CDR3 length equals 14 residues. Trimming left V 6 bases short and J 4 bases short, with 15 bases between. CDR3 region: CASSPTSRLTEAFF. CDR3 coding DNA: TGTGCCAGCAGCCCGACCTCAAGGCTCACTGAAGCTTTCTTT.

This clone was counted a few times. This rearrangement joins TRBV7-9 to TRBJ1-2; D is uncertain. Germline loops: CDR1 SEHNR, CDR2 FQNEAQ (reference sequence). This CDR3 spans 12 amino acids. V was shortened by 5 bases and J by 4 bases, with 8 bases between the two germline ends. This CDR3 is CASSPESYGYTF. The CDR3 nucleotides are TGTGCCAGCAGCCCCGAATCCTATGGCTACACCTTC.

This clone was found a few times. The genes are TRBV2 and TRBJ1-6; D uncertain. This CDR3 is 16 amino acids long. Germline V gives CDR1 SNHLY, CDR2 FYNNEI. Trimming left V 5 bases short and J 9 bases short, with 20 bases between. CDR3 sequence: CASSPRLALSFSPLHF. The CDR3 nucleotides read TGTGCCAGCAGTCCCCGTTTGGCCTTGTCTTTTTCACCCCTCCACTTT.

The chain carries TRBV10-3 and TRBJ1-1, with D possibly TRBD1 on 6 matching bases. Germline values: CDR1 ENHRY, CDR2 SYGVKD. V lost 0 bases and J lost 3, with 11 bases in between. The CDR3 has 15 amino acids. The CDR3 DNA reads TGTGCCATCAGTGAGTCAGGGGGGCCGGACACTGAAGCTTTCTTT. This translates into CAISESGGPDTEAFF.

The rearrangement uses TRBV19 and TRBJ2-3; 8 bases agree with TRBD1. Germline CDR1 LNHDA, CDR2 SQIVND (reference sequence). The CDR3 sequence is 17 residues long. Trimming at V came to 1 base and at J to 1 base, leaving 7 bases not matched to a gene. CDR3 DNA sequence: TGTGCCAGTAGTATAGGGCCGAGACAGGGGCGCACAGATACGCAGTATTTT. Translating gives CASSIGPRQGRTDTQYF.

A remark on this clone: This same CDR3 is encoded by further DNA sequences in the sample. The V gene is TRBV27, the J gene TRBJ1-5, with unresolved D. Germline V gene sequence: CDR1 MNHEY, CDR2 SMNVEV (reference sequence). The CDR3 covers 14 residues. V was clipped by 4 bases and J by 0 bases, with 7 bases between them. CDR3 loop: CASSSGYSNQPQHF. The CDR3 nucleotides are TGTGCCAGCAGTTCCGGGTATAGCAATCAGCCCCAGCATTTT.

This clone was picked up one time. The gene calls are TRBV29-1 and TRBJ2-2, with 8 nucleotides matching TRBD1. After removal of 7 bases from V and 5 bases from J, the junction contained 9 bases not matched to a gene. The germline gives CDR1 SQVTM, CDR2 ANQGSEA. This CDR3 region has 14 residues. In nucleotides, the CDR3 is TGCAGCGCCGAAGTCGGACAGGGTACCGGGGAGCTGTTTTTT. Residues: CSAEVGQGTGELFF.

The CDR3 bases are TGTGCCAGCAGCCTTGACAGGCTCCACGAGCAGTACTTC. It codes for CASSLDRLHEQYF. V and J are TRBV13 and TRBJ2-7; TRBD1 is a possible D gene (6 bases). V was cut by 5 bases and J by 5 bases, with 13 bases left in between. The CDR3 consists of 13 residues. In germline, CDR1 is PRHDT, CDR2 FYEKMQ (reference sequence).

This chain uses TRBV5-6 with TRBJ2-5, with TRBD1 matching over 8 bases. The length of the CDR3 is 13 residues. Looked up from germline, CDR1 is SGHDT and CDR2 is YYEEEE. V gave up 3 bases and J gave up 8 bases; unmatched junction bases: 6. CDR3 sequence reads: CASSSGQASTQYF. Here the CDR3 DNA reads TGTGCCAGCAGCTCGGGACAGGCAAGCACCCAGTACTTC.

J is TRBJ2-1 and V is TRBV11-3; D call uncertain. Germline V gives CDR1 SGHNT, CDR2 YENEEA. The CDR3 spans 13 residues. V was shortened by 8 bases and J by 7 bases, with 15 bases between the two germline ends. The CDR3 nucleotides read TGTGCCAGCGGTGGGCCAGACAAGAATGAGCAGTTCTTC. This gives the protein CASGGPDKNEQFF.

This chain joins TRBV5-1 and TRBJ2-3; 8 bases map to TRBD1. The CDR3 length is 16 residues. Germline V gene lookup returns CDR1 SGHRS and CDR2 YFSETQ. V was pared by 4 bases and J by 3 bases, with 10 bases of the junction left unmatched. The CDR3 DNA reads as TGCGCCAGCAGCCCCCGGGCGGGACAGGTTACAGATACGCAGTATTTT. Its translation: CASSPRAGQVTDTQYF.

This chain connects TRBV5-6 to TRBJ1-2, with D tentatively TRBD1 (5 bases). CDR3 length equals 12 residues. V was trimmed by 3 bases and J by 8 bases, leaving 11 bases between them. The germline CDR1 and CDR2 sequences are SGHDT and YYEEEE. CDR3 sequence (DNA): TGTGCCAGCAGCTCCCTGGGGGGGGGCTACACCTTC. Protein product: CASSSLGGGYTF.

This clone appeared a few times. This chain joins TRBV20-1 and TRBJ1-2; D unclear. The germline CDR1 and CDR2 sequences are DFQATT and SNEGSKA (reference sequence). The V and J ends lost 7 bases and 4 bases respectively, with 10 bases between them. The CDR3 totals 11 residues. The CDR3, as DNA: TGCAGTGAGAGGGAGCCCTATGGCTACACCTTC. Translated: CSEREPYGYTF.

This sequence joins TRBV5-1 and TRBJ2-5, with D perhaps TRBD2 (6 bases). Trimming pared 5 bases from V and 1 base from J, leaving 15 bases between. The CDR3 is 15 residues long. Looked up from germline, CDR1 is SGHRS and CDR2 is YFSETQ. The CDR3 reads CASSSGPWSQETQYF. For the CDR3, the DNA is TGCGCCAGCAGTAGCGGCCCCTGGAGCCAAGAGACCCAGTACTTC.

V is TRBV5-6 and J is TRBJ2-3; 7 nucleotides agree with TRBD1. CDR1 and CDR2 (germline): SGHDT, YYEEEE. The CDR3 is 13 residues long. J was trimmed by 2 bases and V by 8 bases; bases with no gene match: 5. DNA for the CDR3: TGTGCCAGATTACAGGGGCACACAGATACGCAGTATTTT. Protein product: CARLQGHTDTQYF.

The rearrangement uses TRBV5-6 and TRBJ1-1; D uncertain. The ends were cut back, 0 bases at V and 8 bases at J, with 8 bases in the middle. CDR3 size: 12 residues. Germline loops: CDR1 SGHDT, CDR2 YYEEEE. The CDR3 is CASSLDTDEAFF. In DNA form, the CDR3 reads TGTGCCAGCAGCTTGGATACTGACGAAGCTTTCTTT. The variable domain in full, with the rest retrieved from reference TRBV5-6 and TRBJ1-1, is DAGVTQSPTHLIKTRGQQVTLRCSPKSGHDTVSWYQQALGQGPQFIFQYYEEEERQRGNFPDRFSGHQFPNYSSELNVNALLLGDSALYLCASSLDTDEAFFGQGTRLTVV.

The rearrangement joins TRBV5-6 to TRBJ2-5; D uncertain. The J call is doubtful: the DNA matches TRBJ2-7 better. Per the germline V gene, CDR1 is SGHDT and CDR2 is YYEEEE. The CDR3 totals 15 residues. CDR3 sequence reads: CASSLSVSLPYEQYF. The CDR3, as DNA: TGTGCCAGCAGCTTGAGCGTCAGCCTTCCCTACGAGCAGTACTTC.

This rearrangement joins TRBV27 to TRBJ2-3, with 7 bases that match TRBD2. The V gene end was trimmed by 4 bases and the J gene end by 2 bases; junction bases not matched to a gene: 9. The V gene's germline CDR1 is MNHEY and CDR2 SMNVEV (reference sequence). The CDR3 totals 16 residues. DNA for the CDR3: TGTGCCAGCAGTTCGAGACTAGCCTCCTACACAGATACGCAGTATTTT. It is translated as CASSSRLASYTDTQYF.

The CDR3 DNA is TGTGCCACCAGCAGAGAAGCAGGGGGATCCTACGAGCAGTACTTC. It specifies CATSREAGGSYEQYF. The V and J genes are TRBV15 and TRBJ2-7; 7 bases map to TRBD1. The V segment lost 0 bases and the J segment 1 base; nucleotides outside the gene matches: 3. Germline lookup yields CDR1 LNHNV and CDR2 YYDKDF (reference sequence). The CDR3 sequence is 15 residues long.

The chain links TRBV5-6 to TRBJ1-2; maybe TRBD1 (5 bases). CDR1 SGHDT and CDR2 YYEEEE come from the germline V gene. The CDR3 extends over 13 amino acids. V lost 6 bases, J lost 7 bases, and 16 bases lay in between. The CDR3: CASTFGRGTGYTF. The CDR3 DNA follows: TGTGCCAGCACCTTCGGGAGAGGGACTGGCTACACCTTC.

The chain employs TRBV7-2 and TRBJ1-2; 7 bases align to TRBD1. This CDR3 comprises 15 residues. CDR1 is SGHTA, CDR2 FQGNSA, per germline. With V trimmed by 6 bases and J by 7 bases, 14 bases remained unmatched. CDR3 coding DNA: TGTGCCAGCAGTTTCCAGGGGGGGGCAGGTTCTGGCTACACCTTC. Its translation: CASSFQGGAGSGYTF.

V gene TRBV11-2 combines with J gene TRBJ2-3; 8 bases are shared with TRBD1. This CDR3 comprises 18 residues. The V segment lost 2 bases and the J segment 4 bases; nucleotides outside the gene matches: 14. Germline V gives CDR1 SGHAT, CDR2 FQNNGV. This chain's CDR3 is CASSLFVSNDRGADTQYF. The CDR3 region has the DNA TGTGCCAGCAGCTTATTTGTTTCTAACGACAGGGGAGCAGATACGCAGTATTTT.

V gene TRBV18 combines with J gene TRBJ2-1; 7 bases align to TRBD1. The V gene's germline CDR1 is KGHSH and CDR2 LQKENI. V was pared by 0 bases and J by 8 bases, with 7 bases of the junction left unmatched. The CDR3 is 15 amino acids. The CDR3: CASSPPGQRVDEQFF. CDR3 DNA: TGTGCCAGCTCACCACCGGGACAGAGGGTGGATGAGCAGTTCTTC.

The J gene is TRBJ2-5, the V gene TRBV13; D may be TRBD2 (6 bases). Trimming shortened V by 3 bases and J by 0 bases, and 8 bases separated the two germline ends. The CDR3 has 14 residues. The V gene's germline CDR1 is PRHDT and CDR2 FYEKMQ (reference sequence). The CDR3 DNA reads as TGTGCCAGCAGCTTGGGGGACTACCAAGAGACCCAGTACTTC. Residues: CASSLGDYQETQYF.

This chain links TRBV18 with TRBJ1-2; D gene uncertain. Germline V lookup: CDR1 KGHSH, CDR2 LQKENI. This CDR3 has 15 amino acids. V was clipped by 0 bases and J by 4 bases, with 12 bases between them. Here the CDR3 DNA reads TGTGCCAGCTCACCACCGGTGCCAGACCTCTATGGCTACACCTTC. Its protein is CASSPPVPDLYGYTF.

J is TRBJ2-2 and V is TRBV5-1; D unresolved. The CDR3 covers 15 residues. Trimming took off 3 bases at V and 5 bases at J, with 14 bases between the two ends. Germline CDR1 is SGHRS and CDR2 is YFSETQ. CDR3 residues: CASSSGRKTTGELFF. For the CDR3, the DNA is TGCGCCAGCAGCTCAGGACGGAAAACAACCGGGGAGCTGTTTTTT.

V gene TRBV21-1 combines with J gene TRBJ1-2; the D call of TRBD1 is as the table states it, not checked on the DNA. TRBV21-1 is a pseudogene segment. The length of the CDR3 is 15 residues. CDR3 region: CASSLFGSLNYGYTF. CDR3 in DNA: TGTGCCAGCAGCCTGTTTGGCTCTCTTAACTATGGCTACACCTTC.